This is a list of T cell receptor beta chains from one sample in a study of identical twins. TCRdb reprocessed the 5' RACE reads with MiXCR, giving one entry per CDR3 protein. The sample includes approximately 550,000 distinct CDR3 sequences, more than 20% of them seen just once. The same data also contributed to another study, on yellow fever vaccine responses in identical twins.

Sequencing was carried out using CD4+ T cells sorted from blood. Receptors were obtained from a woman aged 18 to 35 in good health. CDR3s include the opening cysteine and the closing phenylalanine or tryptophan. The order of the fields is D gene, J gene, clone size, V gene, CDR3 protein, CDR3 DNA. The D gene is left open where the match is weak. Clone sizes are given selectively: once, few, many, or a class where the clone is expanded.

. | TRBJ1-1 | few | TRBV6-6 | CASSPPSTEAFF | TGTGCCAGCAGCCCCCCCAGCACTGAAGCTTTCTTT
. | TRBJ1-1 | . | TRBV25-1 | CASSDTGWFTEAFF | TGTGCCAGCAGTGACACAGGGTGGTTCACTGAAGCTTTCTTT
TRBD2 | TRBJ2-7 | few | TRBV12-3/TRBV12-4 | CASSLGLAGVRNEQYF | TGTGCCAGCAGTTTAGGGCTAGCGGGCGTTCGTAACGAGCAGTACTTC
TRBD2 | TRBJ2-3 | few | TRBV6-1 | CASRVLSGSPDTQYF | TGTGCCAGCAGAGTCCTTAGCGGGAGTCCTGATACGCAGTATTTT
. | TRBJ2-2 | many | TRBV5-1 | CASSFVPEGELFF | TGCGCCAGCAGCTTCGTCCCTGAGGGGGAGCTGTTTTTT
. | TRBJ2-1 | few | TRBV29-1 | CSVVPLDNEQFF | TGCAGCGTTGTTCCACTGGACAATGAGCAGTTCTTC
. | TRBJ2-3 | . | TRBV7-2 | CASSDDRWADTQYF | TGTGCCAGCAGCGACGACAGGTGGGCAGATACGCAGTATTTT
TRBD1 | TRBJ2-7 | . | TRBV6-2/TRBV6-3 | CASSYADRDHEQYF | TGTGCCAGCAGTTACGCGGACAGGGACCACGAGCAGTACTTC
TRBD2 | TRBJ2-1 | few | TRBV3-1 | CASSPTLAGGRNNEQFF | TGTGCCAGCAGCCCCACCTTAGCGGGAGGCCGTAACAATGAGCAGTTCTTC
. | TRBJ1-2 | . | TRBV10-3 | CAISGVGDTLFF | TGTGCCATCAGTGGGGTTGGGGACACGCTCTTCTTC
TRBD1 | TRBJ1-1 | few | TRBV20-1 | CSAAPDRGRDTEAFF | TGCAGTGCAGCCCCGGACAGGGGGCGCGACACTGAAGCTTTCTTT
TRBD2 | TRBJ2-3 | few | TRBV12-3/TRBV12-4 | CASRLAGEGTDTQYF | TGTGCCAGCAGGTTAGCGGGAGAGGGGACAGATACGCAGTATTTT
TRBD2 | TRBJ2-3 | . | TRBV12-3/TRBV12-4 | CASILTWTRLPTDTQYF | TGTGCCAGCATCCTAACCTGGACTAGATTACCCACAGATACGCAGTATTTT
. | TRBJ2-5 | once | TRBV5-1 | CASSPFLEYQETQYF | TGCGCCAGCAGCCCATTTTTGGAGTACCAAGAGACCCAGTACTTC
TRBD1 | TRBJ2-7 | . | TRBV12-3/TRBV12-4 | CASSLAISGQGENKDPYEQYF | TGTGCCAGCAGTTTAGCGATCAGTGGACAGGGGGAGAATAAGGACCCCTACGAGCAGTACTTC
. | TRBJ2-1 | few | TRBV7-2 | CASSLALARNNEQFF | TGTGCCAGCAGCTTAGCGCTGGCTAGAAACAATGAGCAGTTCTTC
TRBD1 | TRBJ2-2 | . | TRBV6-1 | CASRWGQANTGELFF | TGTGCCAGCAGGTGGGGACAGGCCAACACCGGGGAGCTGTTTTTT
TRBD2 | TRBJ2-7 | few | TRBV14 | CASSQDPRTRQYF | TGTGCCAGCAGCCAAGATCCAAGGACTAGGCAGTACTTC
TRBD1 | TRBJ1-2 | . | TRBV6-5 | CASSYFDRAGPANYGYTF | TGTGCCAGCAGTTACTTCGACAGGGCGGGCCCAGCTAACTATGGCTACACCTTC
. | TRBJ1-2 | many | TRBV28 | CASRDALMWGYTF | TGTGCCAGCAGGGACGCTCTCATGTGGGGCTACACCTTC
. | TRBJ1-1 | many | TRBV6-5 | CASSSPRGTEAFF | TGTGCCAGCAGTTCCCCACGAGGAACTGAAGCTTTCTTT
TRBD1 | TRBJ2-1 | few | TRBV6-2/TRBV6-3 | CASSYGQGANNEQFF | TGTGCCAGCAGTTACGGACAGGGAGCGAACAATGAGCAGTTCTTC
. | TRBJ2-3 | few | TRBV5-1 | CASSLGRTGTTDTQYF | TGCGCCAGCAGCTTGGGTAGGACGGGGACCACAGATACGCAGTATTTT
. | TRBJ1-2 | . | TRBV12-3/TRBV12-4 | CASSSRGGMIYGYTF | TGTGCCAGCAGCTCTAGGGGGGGTATGATCTATGGCTACACCTTC
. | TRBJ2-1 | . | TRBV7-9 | CASNRGTYNEQFF | TGTGCCAGCAACCGGGGCACGTACAATGAGCAGTTCTTC
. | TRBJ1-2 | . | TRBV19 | CASSRGEGYTF | TGTGCCAGTAGCCGGGGAGAGGGCTACACCTTC
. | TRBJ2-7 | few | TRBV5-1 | CASSLVNRDEQYF | TGCGCCAGCAGCTTGGTGAACAGGGACGAGCAGTACTTC
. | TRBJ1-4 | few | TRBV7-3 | CASSLVGPPNEKLFF | TGTGCCAGCAGCTTAGTGGGGCCCCCTAATGAAAAACTGTTTTTT
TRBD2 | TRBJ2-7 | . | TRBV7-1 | CASSSPGLALYEQYF | TGTGCCAGCAGCTCACCGGGACTAGCGCTTTACGAGCAGTACTTC
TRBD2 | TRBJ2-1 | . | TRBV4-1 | CASSQGLAGGGVYNEQFF | TGCGCCAGCAGCCAGGGACTAGCGGGAGGAGGGGTTTACAATGAGCAGTTCTTC
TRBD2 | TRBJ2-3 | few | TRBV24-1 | CATSDLGGGLLRDTQYF | TGTGCCACCAGTGATTTAGGCGGGGGTCTACTCAGAGATACGCAGTATTTT
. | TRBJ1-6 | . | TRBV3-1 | CASSGAANSPLHF | TGTGCCAGCAGCGGGGCAGCGAATTCACCCCTCCACTTT